Below, 17 T cell receptor beta chains from the same sample are listed, as sequenced in a study of blood T cell repertoires in COVID-19. Sequencing was performed with immunoSEQ multiplex PCR; in TCRdb, only in-frame clones are kept and a portion is missing. The data show 85,000 to 100,000 clones, about 78% seen once. The material sequenced was peripheral blood. Receptors originate from a man aged 45-65 years who had recovered from COVID-19.

J is TRBJ1-1 and V is TRBV6-5; a possible D gene is TRBD1 (5 bases). Deletions cut 11 bases from V and 1 base from J, with 14 bases between. The CDR3 extends over 13 amino acids. From germline, CDR1 is MNHEY and CDR2 SVGAGI. The CDR3 protein is CAATPTGNTEAFF. The CDR3 DNA reads as TGTGCCGCTACCCCCACAGGGAACACTGAAGCTTTCTTT.

This clone appeared a few times. This chain joins TRBV5-1 and TRBJ2-1, with 9 bases fitting TRBD1. J lost 7 bases, V lost 4 bases, and 6 bases had no gene match. The CDR3 has 14 amino acids. Germline-derived CDR1 and CDR2 are SGHRS and YFSETQ. The CDR3 nucleotides read TGCGCCAGCAGCACTCCGACAGGGGGAAATGAGCAGTTCTTC. This sequence encodes CASSTPTGGNEQFF.

V gene TRBV24-1 combines with J gene TRBJ2-2, with D possibly matching TRBD1 (7 bases). The CDR3 extends over 15 amino acids. With 5 bases removed from V and 6 bases from J, the gap between germline ends came to 15 bases. Germline V gene data show CDR1 as KGHDR and CDR2 as SFDVKD. CDR3 in amino acids: CATSATDREAGELFF. CDR3 sequence (DNA): TGTGCCACCAGTGCCACAGACAGGGAGGCCGGGGAGCTGTTTTTT.

CDR3 residues: CASSKVRGLCF. CDR3 in DNA: TGTGCCAGCAGCAAAGTCCGGGGGTTATGCTTC. The rearrangement links TRBV21-1 to TRBJ2-7; the DNA was not compared with TRBD2, the D call given in the table. TRBV21-1 is classified as a pseudogene. The CDR3 contains 11 residues.

The chain uses TRBV28 and TRBJ2-2; 10 bases fit TRBD2. V lost 4 bases to trimming and J lost 6 bases; unmatched junction nucleotides: 8. Germline loops: CDR1 MDHEN, CDR2 SYDVKM. The CDR3 contains 16 residues. The CDR3 here is CASSSASGRVAGELFF. Written as DNA, the CDR3 is TGTGCCAGCAGTTCGGCTAGCGGGAGAGTGGCCGGGGAGCTGTTTTTT.

In regard to this clone: At one of its ends the junction is not consistent with the germline gene, which may arise from a read error. This rearrangement joins TRBV5-8 to TRBJ2-7, with 12 bases fitting TRBD2. The CDR3 length is 17 residues. CDR1 and CDR2 from the germline V gene are SGHTS and YDEGEE. The DNA for the CDR3 is TGTGCCAGCAGCTTCAGGACTAGCGGGGCTCGGCGGTACGGGCAGTACTTC. Amino acids: CASSFRTSGARRYGQYF.

In DNA form, the CDR3 reads TGTGCCAGCAGCTTAAGACTCCCTGCAGAAGCTTTCTTT. Translating it yields CASSLRLPAEAFF. This chain connects TRBV7-2 to TRBJ1-1; D gene uncertain. The germline V gene encodes CDR1 SGHTA and CDR2 FQGNSA. CDR3 length equals 13 residues. Trimming removed 2 bases at V and 8 bases at J, with 12 bases between.

V is TRBV5-1 and J is TRBJ2-7; 7 bases align to TRBD1. Germline V gene sequence: CDR1 SGHRS, CDR2 YFSETQ. CDR3 length equals 13 residues. The trim removed 5 bases at V and 4 bases at J, leaving 6 bases unmatched. In DNA, the CDR3 is TGCGCCAGCAGAGGGACAGCTCAATACGAGCAGTACTTC. As protein: CASRGTAQYEQYF.

The chain combines TRBV10-3 with TRBJ2-6; TRBD1 matches 7 bases. Unmatched junction bases numbered 3, after V lost 5 bases and J lost 2 bases. This CDR3 has 15 residues. Germline assignment: CDR1 ENHRY and CDR2 SYGVKD. The CDR3, as DNA: TGTGCCATCAGTTCACAGGGGACTGGGGCCAACGTCCTGACTTTC. Residues: CAISSQGTGANVLTF.

The chain has TRBV3-1 (or the pseudogene TRBV3-2) and TRBJ2-3; 7 nucleotides match TRBD1. Trimming took 5 bases from V and 2 from J; bases not matched to a gene: 10. Germline values: CDR1 LGHDT, CDR2 YNNKEL (reference sequence). The CDR3 has 16 residues. CDR3 sequence: CASSKGGQPLTDTQYF. CDR3 bases: TGTGCCAGCAGCAAAGGGGGACAGCCCCTCACAGATACGCAGTATTTT.

This clone was recorded a few times. The CDR3, as DNA: TGTGCCAGCAGTCGCACTAGCGGGACTTCTTACGAGCAGTACTTC. Amino acid sequence: CASSRTSGTSYEQYF. V is TRBV6-2 or TRBV6-3 and J is TRBJ2-7; 10 positions match TRBD2. Germline V lookup: CDR1 MNHEY, CDR2 SVGEGT. CDR3 size: 15 residues. Trimming removed 5 bases from V and 4 bases from J; junction bases left unmatched: 8.

V is TRBV7-3 and J is TRBJ1-1; D call uncertain. The length of the CDR3 is 13 residues. Trimming shortened V by 4 bases and J by 5 bases, and 11 bases separated the two germline ends. The germline CDR1 and CDR2 sequences are SGHTA and FQGTGA. In nucleotides, the CDR3 is TGTGCCAGCAGCTCCATCCAGGATACTGAAGCTTTCTTT. It specifies CASSSIQDTEAFF.

The sample holds one count of this clone. The chain has TRBV6-5 and TRBJ1-2; 8 nucleotides match TRBD1. Germline CDR1 is MNHEY and CDR2 is SVGAGI. This CDR3 contains 14 residues. V was clipped by 11 bases and J by 4 bases; unmatched bases: 12. CDR3 amino acids: CAGGGRQGIYGYTF. The CDR3 nucleotides are TGTGCCGGGGGGGGGAGACAGGGGATCTATGGCTACACCTTC.

V and J are TRBV28 and TRBJ1-2; 10 bases line up with TRBD1. Germline V gives CDR1 MDHEN, CDR2 SYDVKM. V lost 10 bases and J lost 8; bases outside the gene matches: 13. CDR3 size: 14 residues. This chain's CDR3 is CATRGQGIHWGYTF. The CDR3 DNA follows: TGTGCCACTAGGGGACAGGGGATTCATTGGGGCTACACCTTC.

Only one count was recorded for this clone. This rearrangement joins TRBV20-1 to TRBJ1-5, with D maybe TRBD1 (5 bases). This CDR3 is 13 amino acids long. V was pared by 3 bases and J by 6 bases, with 12 bases between. In germline, CDR1 is DFQATT, CDR2 SNEGSKA (reference sequence). This CDR3 is CSASPGGGQPQHF. The CDR3 coding sequence is TGCAGTGCTAGTCCTGGGGGAGGTCAGCCCCAGCATTTT.

V and J are TRBV3-1 (or the pseudogene TRBV3-2) and TRBJ1-5; D call uncertain. V dropped 0 bases and J dropped 4 bases, with 7 bases sitting between them. This CDR3 is 14 amino acids long. In germline, CDR1 is LGHDT, CDR2 YNNKEL (reference sequence). The DNA for the CDR3 is TGTGCCAGCAGCCAAGAATGGCAAAATCAGCCCCAGCATTTT. It encodes CASSQEWQNQPQHF.

This chain joins TRBV10-3 and TRBJ2-5; D is possibly TRBD1 (5 bases). The germline V and J ends were trimmed by 7 bases and 5 bases, with 14 bases remaining between them. This CDR3 spans 13 amino acids. CDR1 is ENHRY and CDR2 is SYGVKD in the germline V gene. CDR3 sequence: CAINRNSGETQYF. In DNA form, the CDR3 reads TGTGCCATCAATAGAAACTCAGGGGAGACCCAGTACTTC.